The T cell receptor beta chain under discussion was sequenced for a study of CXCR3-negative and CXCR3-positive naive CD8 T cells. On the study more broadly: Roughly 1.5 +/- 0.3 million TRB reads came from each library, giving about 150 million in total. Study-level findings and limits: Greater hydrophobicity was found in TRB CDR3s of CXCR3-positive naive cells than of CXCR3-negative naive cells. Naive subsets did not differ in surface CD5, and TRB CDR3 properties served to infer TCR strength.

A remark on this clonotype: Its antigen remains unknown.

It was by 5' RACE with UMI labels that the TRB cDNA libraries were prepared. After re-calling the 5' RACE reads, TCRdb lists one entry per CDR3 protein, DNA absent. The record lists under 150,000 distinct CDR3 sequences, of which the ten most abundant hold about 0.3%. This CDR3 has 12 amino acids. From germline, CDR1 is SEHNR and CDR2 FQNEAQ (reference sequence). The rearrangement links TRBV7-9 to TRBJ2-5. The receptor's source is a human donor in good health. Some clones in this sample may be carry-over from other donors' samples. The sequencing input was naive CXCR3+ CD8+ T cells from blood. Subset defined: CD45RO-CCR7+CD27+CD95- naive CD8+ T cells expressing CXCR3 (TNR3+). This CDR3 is CASSLVGETQYF.